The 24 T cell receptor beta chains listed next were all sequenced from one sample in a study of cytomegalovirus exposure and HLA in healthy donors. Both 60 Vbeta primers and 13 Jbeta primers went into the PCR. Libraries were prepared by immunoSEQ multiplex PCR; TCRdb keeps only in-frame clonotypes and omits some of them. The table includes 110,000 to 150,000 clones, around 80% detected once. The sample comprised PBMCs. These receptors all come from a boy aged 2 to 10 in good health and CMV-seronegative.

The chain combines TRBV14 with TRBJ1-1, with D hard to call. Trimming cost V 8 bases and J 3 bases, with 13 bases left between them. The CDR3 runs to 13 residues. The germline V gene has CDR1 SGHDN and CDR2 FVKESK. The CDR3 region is CASFRMSDTEAFF. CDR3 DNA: TGTGCCAGCTTCAGGATGTCTGACACTGAAGCTTTCTTT.

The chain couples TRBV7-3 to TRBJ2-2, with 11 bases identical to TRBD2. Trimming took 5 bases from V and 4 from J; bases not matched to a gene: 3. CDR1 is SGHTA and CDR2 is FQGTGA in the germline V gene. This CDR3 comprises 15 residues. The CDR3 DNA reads TGTGCCAGCAGCCAACTAGCGGGGGTCACCGGGGAGCTGTTTTTT. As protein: CASSQLAGVTGELFF.

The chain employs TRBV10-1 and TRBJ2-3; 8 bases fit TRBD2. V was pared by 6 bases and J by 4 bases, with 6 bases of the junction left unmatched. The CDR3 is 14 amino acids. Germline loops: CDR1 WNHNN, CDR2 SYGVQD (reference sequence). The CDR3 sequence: CASSQRELSDTQYF. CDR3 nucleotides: TGCGCCAGCAGCCAGCGGGAGTTGTCAGATACGCAGTATTTT.

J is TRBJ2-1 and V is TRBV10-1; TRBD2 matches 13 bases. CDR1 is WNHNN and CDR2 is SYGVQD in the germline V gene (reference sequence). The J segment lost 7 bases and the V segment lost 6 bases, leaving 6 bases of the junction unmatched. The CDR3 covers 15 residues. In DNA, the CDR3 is TGCGCCAGCAGCGATACTAGCGGGAGGGCTAATGAGCAGTTCTTC. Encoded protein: CASSDTSGRANEQFF.

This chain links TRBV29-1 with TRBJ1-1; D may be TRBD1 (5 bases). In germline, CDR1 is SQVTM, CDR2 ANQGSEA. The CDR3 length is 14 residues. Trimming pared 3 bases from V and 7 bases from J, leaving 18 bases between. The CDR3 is CSVERGRRVGEAFF. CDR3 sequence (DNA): TGCAGCGTTGAGCGGGGCCGCAGGGTGGGTGAAGCTTTCTTT.

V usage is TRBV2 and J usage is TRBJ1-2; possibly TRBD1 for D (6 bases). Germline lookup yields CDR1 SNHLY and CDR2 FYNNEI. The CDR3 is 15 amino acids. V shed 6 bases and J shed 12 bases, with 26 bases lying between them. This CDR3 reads CASSPILQGTSANTF. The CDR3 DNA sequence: TGTGCCAGCAGCCCAATCCTACAGGGAACATCGGCCAACACCTTC.

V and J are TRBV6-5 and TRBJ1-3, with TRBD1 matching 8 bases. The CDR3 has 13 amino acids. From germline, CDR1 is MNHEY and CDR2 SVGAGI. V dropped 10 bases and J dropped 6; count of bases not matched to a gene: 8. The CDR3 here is CATTGQASNTIYF. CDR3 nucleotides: TGTGCCACCACGGGACAGGCATCAAACACCATATATTTT.

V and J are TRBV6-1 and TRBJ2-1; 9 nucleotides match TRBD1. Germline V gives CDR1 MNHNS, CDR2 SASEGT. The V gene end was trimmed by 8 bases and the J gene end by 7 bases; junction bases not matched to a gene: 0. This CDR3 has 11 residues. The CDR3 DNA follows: TGTGCCAGCGGACAGGGGAATGAGCAGTTCTTC. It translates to CASGQGNEQFF.

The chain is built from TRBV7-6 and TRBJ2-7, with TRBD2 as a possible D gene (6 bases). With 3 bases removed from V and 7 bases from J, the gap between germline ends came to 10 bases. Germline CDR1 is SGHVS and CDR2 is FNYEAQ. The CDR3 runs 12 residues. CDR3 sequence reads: CASSFPEGEQYF. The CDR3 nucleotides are TGTGCCAGCAGCTTCCCGGAGGGAGAGCAGTACTTC.

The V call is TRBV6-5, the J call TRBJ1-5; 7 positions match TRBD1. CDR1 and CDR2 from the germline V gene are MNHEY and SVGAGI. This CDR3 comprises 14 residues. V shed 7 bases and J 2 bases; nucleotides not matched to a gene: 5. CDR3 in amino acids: CASKTDRGNQPQHF. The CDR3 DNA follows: TGTGCCAGCAAGACCGACAGGGGCAATCAGCCCCAGCATTTT.

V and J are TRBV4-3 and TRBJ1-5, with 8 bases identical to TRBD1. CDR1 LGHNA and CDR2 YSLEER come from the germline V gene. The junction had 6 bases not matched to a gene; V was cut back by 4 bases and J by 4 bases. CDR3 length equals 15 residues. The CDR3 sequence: CASSPMDRANQPQHF. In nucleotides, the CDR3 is TGCGCCAGCAGCCCTATGGACAGGGCAAATCAGCCCCAGCATTTT.

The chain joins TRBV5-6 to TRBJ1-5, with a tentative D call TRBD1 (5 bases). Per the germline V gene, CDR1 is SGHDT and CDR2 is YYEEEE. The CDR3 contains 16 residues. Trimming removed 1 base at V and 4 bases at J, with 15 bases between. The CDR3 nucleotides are TGTGCCAGCAGCTTGAGTCAGGGTCCTAGTAATCAGCCCCAGCATTTT. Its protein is CASSLSQGPSNQPQHF.

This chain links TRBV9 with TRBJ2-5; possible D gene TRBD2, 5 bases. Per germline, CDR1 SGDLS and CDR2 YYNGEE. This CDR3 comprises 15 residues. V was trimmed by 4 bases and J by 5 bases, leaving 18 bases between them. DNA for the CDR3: TGTGCCAGCAGCCTGGACGGGATGACCTGGGAGACCCAGTACTTC. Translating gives CASSLDGMTWETQYF.

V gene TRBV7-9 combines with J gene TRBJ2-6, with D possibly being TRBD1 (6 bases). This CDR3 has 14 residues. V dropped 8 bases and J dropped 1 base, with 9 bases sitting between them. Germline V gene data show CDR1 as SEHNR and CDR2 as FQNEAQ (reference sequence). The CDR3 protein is CASETGSGANVLTF. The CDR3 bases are TGTGCCAGCGAAACAGGGTCTGGGGCCAACGTCCTGACTTTC. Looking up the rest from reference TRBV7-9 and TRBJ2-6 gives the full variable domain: DTGVSQNPRHKITKRGQNVTFRCDPISEHNRLYWYRQTLGQGPEFLTYFQNEAQLEKSRLLSDRFSAERPKGSFSTLEIQRTEQGDSAMYLCASETGSGANVLTFGAGSRLTVL.

The CDR3, as DNA: TGCGCCAGCAGCGCACAGGGGAATCCCAATGAGCAGTTCTTC. Its translation: CASSAQGNPNEQFF. The rearrangement uses TRBV5-1 and TRBJ2-1, with 7 bases lining up with TRBD1. The V segment lost 4 bases and the J segment 6 bases; nucleotides outside the gene matches: 7. The length of the CDR3 is 14 residues. Germline CDR1 and CDR2: SGHRS and YFSETQ. Supplemented by reference TRBV5-1 and TRBJ2-1, the full variable domain reads KAGVTQTPRYLIKTRGQQVTLSCSPISGHRSVSWYQQTPGQGLQFLFEYFSETQRNKGNFPGRFSGRQFSNSRSEMNVSTLELGDSALYLCASSAQGNPNEQFFGPGTRLTVL.

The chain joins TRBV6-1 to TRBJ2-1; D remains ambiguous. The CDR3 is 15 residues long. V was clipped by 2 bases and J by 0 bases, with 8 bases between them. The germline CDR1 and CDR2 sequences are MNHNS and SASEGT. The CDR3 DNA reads TGTGCCAGCAGTGAACTAGAAAGCTCCTACAATGAGCAGTTCTTC. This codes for CASSELESSYNEQFF.

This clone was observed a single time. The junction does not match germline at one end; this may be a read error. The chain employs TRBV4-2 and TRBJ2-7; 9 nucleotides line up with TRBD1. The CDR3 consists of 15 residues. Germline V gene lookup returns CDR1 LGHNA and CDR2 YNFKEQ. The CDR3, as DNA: TGTGCCAGCAGCCTGTTCCCCACAGGGGGCGGCGAGCAGCACTTC. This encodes CASSLFPTGGGEQHF.

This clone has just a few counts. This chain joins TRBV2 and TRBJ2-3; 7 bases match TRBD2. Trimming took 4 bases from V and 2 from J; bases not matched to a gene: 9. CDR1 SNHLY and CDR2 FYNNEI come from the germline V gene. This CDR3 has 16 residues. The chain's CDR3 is CASSGISGANTDTQYF. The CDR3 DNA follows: TGTGCCAGCAGTGGGATCAGCGGGGCTAACACAGATACGCAGTATTTT.

The CDR3 loop is CASSLLQGRSGYTF. For the CDR3, the DNA is TGTGCCAGCAGCTTACTACAGGGGAGGAGCGGCTACACCTTC. The rearrangement joins TRBV11-3 to TRBJ1-2; 7 nucleotides line up with TRBD1. Germline V gene sequence: CDR1 SGHNT, CDR2 YENEEA. Trimming at V came to 2 bases and at J to 8 bases, leaving 8 bases not matched to a gene. The CDR3 spans 14 residues. Together with reference TRBV11-3 and TRBJ1-2, the CDR3 gives the full variable domain: EAGVVQSPRYKIIEKKQPVAFWCNPISGHNTLYWYLQNLGQGPELLIRYENEEAVDDSQLPKDRFSAERLKGVDSTLKIQPAELGDSAVYLCASSLLQGRSGYTFGSGTRLTVV.

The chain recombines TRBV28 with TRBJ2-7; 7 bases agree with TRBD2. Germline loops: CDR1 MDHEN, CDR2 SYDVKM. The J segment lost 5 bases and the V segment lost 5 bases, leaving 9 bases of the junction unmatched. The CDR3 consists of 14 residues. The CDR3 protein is CASSPGGSENEQYF. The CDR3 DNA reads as TGTGCCAGCAGTCCGGGGGGTAGCGAAAACGAGCAGTACTTC.

The CDR3 DNA reads TGCGCCAGCAGCTTGGCCCTAAGTGGGGCAGGGTTCTACGAGCAGTACTTC. It specifies CASSLALSGAGFYEQYF. The chain links TRBV5-1 to TRBJ2-7, with D maybe TRBD1 (5 bases). This CDR3 contains 17 residues. The germline CDR1 and CDR2 sequences are SGHRS and YFSETQ. Trimming removed 0 bases from V and 3 bases from J, with 19 bases in between.

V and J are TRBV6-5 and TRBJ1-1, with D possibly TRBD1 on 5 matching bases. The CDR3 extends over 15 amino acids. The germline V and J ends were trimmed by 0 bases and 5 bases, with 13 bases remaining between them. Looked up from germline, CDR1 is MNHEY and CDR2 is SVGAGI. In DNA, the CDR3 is TGTGCCAGCAGTTACTCTGGCCAGGGTTTGACTGAAGCTTTCTTT. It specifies CASSYSGQGLTEAFF.

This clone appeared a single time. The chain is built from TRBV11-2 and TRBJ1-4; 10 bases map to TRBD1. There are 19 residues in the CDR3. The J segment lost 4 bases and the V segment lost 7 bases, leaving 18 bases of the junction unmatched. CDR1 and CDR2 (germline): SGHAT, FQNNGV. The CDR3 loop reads CASTRDRGLGLSFNEKLFF. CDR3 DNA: TGTGCCAGCACCCGTGACAGGGGGCTCGGTCTATCGTTTAATGAAAAACTGTTTTTT.

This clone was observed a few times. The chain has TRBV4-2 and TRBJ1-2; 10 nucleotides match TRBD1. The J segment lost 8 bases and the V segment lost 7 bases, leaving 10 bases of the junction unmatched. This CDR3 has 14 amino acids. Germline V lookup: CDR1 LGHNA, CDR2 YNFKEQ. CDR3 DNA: TGTGCCAGCACCTCCGGACAGGGGGATAGGGGCTACACCTTC. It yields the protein CASTSGQGDRGYTF.